These 9 T cell receptor beta chains came from one sample sequenced in a study of PD-1 blockade in mismatch repair-deficient tumors. Measured with immunoSEQ multiplex PCR; TCRdb has only the in-frame clones, and not every one. In the table there are more than 95,000 clones, around 83% of which are singletons. The source was peripheral blood, collected 44 weeks after starting pembrolizumab. All receptors derive from an adult with mismatch repair-deficient cancer.

CDR3 residues: CASSQVASGQVFRFF. The CDR3, as DNA: TGCGCCAGCAGCCAAGTGGCTAGCGGGCAGGTCTTTCGGTTCTTC. The chain recombines TRBV4-1 with TRBJ2-1; 8 bases agree with TRBD2. The CDR3 runs 15 residues. CDR1 is MGHRA and CDR2 is YSYEKL in the germline V gene. With 1 base clipped from V and 15 bases from J, the junction kept 14 bases outside the gene matches.

The chain uses TRBV5-4 and TRBJ2-3; TRBD2 aligns across 15 bases. The CDR3 length is 20 residues. The J segment lost 3 bases and the V segment lost 4 bases, leaving 15 bases of the junction unmatched. Germline CDR1 is SGHNT and CDR2 is YYREEE (reference sequence). The CDR3 is CASSPPRGTSGRYRTDTQYF. The CDR3 nucleotides are TGTGCCAGCAGCCCCCCAAGGGGGACTAGCGGGAGGTACCGTACAGATACGCAGTATTTT.

Written as DNA, the CDR3 is TGTGCCAGCAGCTTAGAGTCGGGTGAGCAGTACTTC. Its protein is CASSLESGEQYF. This rearrangement joins TRBV7-2 to TRBJ2-7, with D uncertain. The CDR3 loop spans 12 amino acids. V lost 1 base and J 7 bases, leaving 8 bases between the germline ends. Germline lookup yields CDR1 SGHTA and CDR2 FQGNSA.

This sequence joins TRBV5-4 and TRBJ2-7, with 12 bases matching TRBD1. Unmatched junction bases numbered 8, after V lost 2 bases and J lost 5 bases. The germline gives CDR1 SGHNT, CDR2 YYREEE (reference sequence). This CDR3 is 16 amino acids long. CDR3 DNA sequence: TGTGCCAGCAGCTTACTCGCCCGGGACAGGGGGCACGAGCAGTACTTC. Translated: CASSLLARDRGHEQYF.

Only one count was recorded for this clone. J is TRBJ2-1 and V is TRBV7-8, with D maybe TRBD2 (6 bases). The CDR3 runs to 13 residues. V was shortened by 4 bases and J by 6 bases, with 10 bases between the two germline ends. Germline V gives CDR1 SGHVS, CDR2 FQNEAQ. The CDR3 reads CASSSRGFNEQFF. The CDR3 coding sequence is TGTGCCAGCAGCTCCCGGGGGTTCAATGAGCAGTTCTTC.

The gene calls are TRBV5-4 and TRBJ2-1, with D tentatively TRBD1 (9 bases). CDR3 length: 17 amino acids. Per the germline V gene, CDR1 is SGHNT and CDR2 is YYREEE (reference sequence). Deletions cut 3 bases from V and 2 bases from J, with 18 bases between. The CDR3 is CASSSPDRGLAYNEQFF. The CDR3 nucleotides read TGTGCCAGCAGCTCCCCGGACAGGGGACTAGCCTACAATGAGCAGTTCTTC. The variable domain in full, completed from reference TRBV5-4 and TRBJ2-1, reads ETGVTQSPTHLIKTRGQQVTLRCSSQSGHNTVSWYQQALGQGPQFIFQYYREEENGRGNFPPRFSGLQFPNYSSELNVNALELDDSALYLCASSSPDRGLAYNEQFFGPGTRLTVL.

The chain combines TRBV5-4 with TRBJ2-7; 13 nucleotides align to TRBD2. With V trimmed by 4 bases and J by 3 bases, 4 bases remained unmatched. Germline CDR1 and CDR2: SGHNT and YYREEE (reference sequence). This CDR3 contains 15 residues. Written as DNA, the CDR3 is TGTGCCAGCAGCATCGGGACTAGCGGGAACTACGAGCAGTACTTC. Protein sequence: CASSIGTSGNYEQYF.

The rearrangement links TRBV7-2 to TRBJ2-3, with no clear D. Germline V gene sequence: CDR1 SGHTA, CDR2 FQGNSA. Trimming left V 1 base short and J 9 bases short, with 8 bases between. The CDR3 extends over 12 amino acids. This CDR3 is CASSLVPTTQYF. DNA of the CDR3: TGTGCCAGCAGCTTAGTCCCCACCACGCAGTATTTT. The full variable domain, in which reference TRBV7-2 and TRBJ2-3 provide the parts outside the CDR3, is GAGVSQSPSNKVTEKGKDVELRCDPISGHTALYWYRQSLGQGLEFLIYFQGNSAPDKSGLPSDRFSAERTGGSVSTLTIQRTQQEDSAVYLCASSLVPTTQYFGPGTRLTVL.

The chain is built from TRBV6-1 and TRBJ1-4; maybe TRBD1 (5 bases). The germline gives CDR1 MNHNS, CDR2 SASEGT. This CDR3 has 17 residues. Trimming left V 1 base short and J 8 bases short, with 20 bases between. The CDR3 DNA sequence: TGTGCCAGCAGTGAAGGGCGGGACGGGGGGGTCGGGGAAAAACTGTTTTTT. Protein sequence: CASSEGRDGGVGEKLFF.